This T cell receptor (beta chain) is drawn from a study of human T cells and chemical hapten exposure. Across the whole study: DPC at 2% was the sensitizing agent, placed on roughly 2 cm by roughly 2 cm of upper inner arm skin.

Germline loops: CDR1 SGHNT, CDR2 YENEEA. This CDR3 has 14 residues. V dropped 3 bases and J dropped 6; count of bases not matched to a gene: 6. TCRdb passed the RACE reads through MiXCR, listing each CDR3 protein once. The data contain more than 70,000 distinct CDR3 sequences, approximately 9% of them singletons. Time point described: pre-sensitization, week 0. Treatment defined: therapeutic diphenylcyclopropenone sensitization with weekly scalp DPC. This clonotype appeared a few times. This chain links TRBV11-3 with TRBJ2-3; 7 bases agree with TRBD2. This clonotype was obtained from a man aged 40-50 years with alopecia areata. Some clones in this sample may be carry-over from other donors' samples. The specimen comprised whole blood, sampled in connection with sensitization to the hapten diphenylcyclopropenone (DPC). The CDR3 reads CASSFAGSGDTQYF. CDR3 bases: TGTGCCAGCAGCTTTGCCGGTAGCGGGGATACGCAGTATTTT.